This TCR beta chain originates from a study of regulatory T cells in long-lasting Graves disease. Time point noted: newly diagnosed GD, antithyroid drugs for less than 3 months. Scientists built the TCR library using RNA that was extracted from PBMCs. With iRepertoire HTBI primers and Arm-PCR of CDR3 regions, TCR beta libraries were built. Original methodology: The samples yielded roughly 64 TRBV and some 15 TRBJ segments. TCRdb recomputed calls from the multiplex PCR reads with MiXCR, one row per CDR3 protein. In this record, the V and J calls reflect TCRdb's handling and not the investigators' own analysis. The sample yields hundreds of thousands of distinct CDR3 sequences, roughly 16% seen once. This clonotype was picked up one time. The antigen is undetermined. Study-wide results and limits: Repertoires from persistent disease leaned toward TRBV28, TRBJ1-2 and TRBJ2-5. Thyroid tissue was not sampled; only peripheral blood was.

V was trimmed by 0 bases and J by 7 bases, leaving 13 bases between them. CDR1 and CDR2 from the germline V gene are MGHRA and YSYEKL. The CDR3 extends over 16 amino acids. This same sample was also taken into another study, of T cells in Graves' hyperthyroidism and ophthalmopathy. That work states: A first-round RT-PCR of the TCR CDR3 used the HTBI primer set.

The chain couples TRBV4-1 to TRBJ1-6, with D maybe TRBD1 (6 bases). The TCR comes from a woman in her 30s with Graves disease. Sequenced here: peripheral blood mononuclear cells (PBMCs), sampled at new diagnosis, from a patient treated with antithyroid drugs. The CDR3 DNA sequence: TGCGCCAGCAGCCAAGATCTCGGACAGCTGAATTCACCCCTCCACTTT. Encoded protein: CASSQDLGQLNSPLHF.